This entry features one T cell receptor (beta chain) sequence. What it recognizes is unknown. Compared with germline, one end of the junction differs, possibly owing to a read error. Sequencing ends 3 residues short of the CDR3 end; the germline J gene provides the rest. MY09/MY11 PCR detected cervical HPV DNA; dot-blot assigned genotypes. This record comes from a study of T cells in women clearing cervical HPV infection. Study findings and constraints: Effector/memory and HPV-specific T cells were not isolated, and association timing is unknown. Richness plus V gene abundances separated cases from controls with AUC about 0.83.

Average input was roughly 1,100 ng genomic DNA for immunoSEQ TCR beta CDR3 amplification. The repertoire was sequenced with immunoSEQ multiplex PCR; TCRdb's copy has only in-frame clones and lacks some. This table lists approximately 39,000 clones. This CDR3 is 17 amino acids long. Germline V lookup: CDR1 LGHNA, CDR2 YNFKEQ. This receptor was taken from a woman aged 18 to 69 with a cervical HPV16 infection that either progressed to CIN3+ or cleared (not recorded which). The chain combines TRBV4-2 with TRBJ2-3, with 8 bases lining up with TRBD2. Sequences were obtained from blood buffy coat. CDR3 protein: CASSQTPGTRSPDTQYF. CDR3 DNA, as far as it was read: TGCGCCAGCAGCCAAACCCCCGGGACTAGATCTCCAGATACG.